This is a list of T cell receptor beta chains from one sample in a study of cytomegalovirus exposure and HLA in healthy donors. Profiling relied on immunoSEQ multiplex PCR, and the TCRdb table lists in-frame clones only, not all of them. The table records under 150,000 clones, about three quarters of them present only once. The specimen sequenced was PBMCs. These receptors were taken from a woman younger than 45 in good health and CMV-seronegative. Both conserved end residues are part of each CDR3. The order of the fields is CDR3 length, V gene, clone size, J gene, CDR3 protein. Not every row has a clone size; where given, it reads once, few, many or a size class.

>15|TRBV27|.|TRBJ2-7
CASSLSWDRVYEQYF
>13|TRBV6-5|once|TRBJ1-2
CASSYRDRSGYTF
>13|TRBV10-1|.|TRBJ1-6
CASSDGGGSPLHF
>16|TRBV13|.|TRBJ2-7
CASSSSPGLSSYEQYF
>15|TRBV5-1|.|TRBJ1-1
CASSMTGLENTEAFF
>13|TRBV5-4|once|TRBJ2-7
CASSPVTGVEQYF
>12|TRBV6-1|.|TRBJ1-3
CASPRGDGTIYF
>16|TRBV4-2|.|TRBJ2-5
CASSQGRTGGIETQYF
>16|TRBV19|.|TRBJ1-5
CASSHDRGSPNQPQHF
>13|TRBV7-2|.|TRBJ1-2
CASSLDREGGYTF
>15|TRBV10-1|.|TRBJ2-6
CASIPFGSGANVLTF
>15|TRBV28|few|TRBJ1-4
CASSTPGQAGEKLFF
>12|TRBV30|.|TRBJ2-7
CAWSSGGYEQYF
>13|TRBV27|.|TRBJ1-2
CASKGVRAGGYTF
>18|TRBV6-1|.|TRBJ1-4
CASSDHRGSGATNEKLFF
>12|TRBV19|.|TRBJ2-7
CASSSQGYEQYF
>14|TRBV10-1|.|TRBJ1-1
CASSESGGRAEAFF
>13|TRBV11-2|few|TRBJ2-7
CASSLAGFDEQYF
>14|TRBV27|.|TRBJ1-1
CASRGAGGNTEAFF
>12|TRBV6-1|.|TRBJ1-1
CASSRGNTEAFF
>18|TRBV4-3|.|TRBJ1-1
CASSQDKGLLREDTEAFF
>17|TRBV5-1|.|TRBJ2-4
CASSLVAGGSAKNIQYF
>15|TRBV2|.|TRBJ2-5
CASSDRGQGIETQYF
>13|TRBV6-1|.|TRBJ1-5
CASSSRGDQPQHF
>12|TRBV5-6|.|TRBJ2-2
CASSLAGEELFF
>16|TRBV6-5|.|TRBJ2-2
CASSYSPGGRTGELFF
>15|TRBV5-6|.|TRBJ2-3
CASSLRTGNKDTQYF
>16|TRBV4-3|.|TRBJ1-6
CASSQLPGQGNSPLHF
>13|TRBV27|.|TRBJ2-7
CASSFRESYEQYF
>15|TRBV5-1|.|TRBJ2-1
CASSLTVRSYNEQFF
>11|TRBV20-1|.|TRBJ1-1
CSAGQGAEAFF
>13|TRBV6-5|.|TRBJ2-7
CASSYSGGTEQYF
>20|TRBV27|.|TRBJ2-4
CASSPPYGTSGGALKNIQYF
>14|TRBV7-9|.|TRBJ2-1
CASSFETAYNEQFF
>14|TRBV6-1|.|TRBJ2-1
CASGSRQGALGQFF
>13|TRBV10-2|few|TRBJ1-2
CASSESRQDGYTF
>15|TRBV7-9|.|TRBJ2-7
CASSPLAGVRLGPYF
>16|TRBV4-3|.|TRBJ2-7
CASSQGRDRDVYEQYF
>13|TRBV6-5|.|TRBJ1-1
CASSYALNTEAFF
>15|TRBV9|.|TRBJ1-5
CASSASQGAGQPQHF
>14|TRBV19|.|TRBJ2-7
CASTTGGPTREQYF
>14|TRBV7-2|.|TRBJ2-1
CASSLDRGYNEQFF
>12|TRBV19|few|TRBJ1-1
CASRTWSTEAFF
>14|TRBV4-1|few|TRBJ2-1
CASSQRGTDNEQFF
>17|TRBV5-5|.|TRBJ1-4
CASRERDTLATNEKLFF
>12|TRBV5-4|.|TRBJ2-1
CASSLKGLEQFF
>18|TRBV10-3|.|TRBJ1-6
CAISERPGTGSGNSPLHF
>15|TRBV27|.|TRBJ1-1
CASSLSYRANTEAFF
>14|TRBV12-5|few|TRBJ1-1
CASGKGQGSTEAFF
>18|TRBV7-8|.|TRBJ1-1
CASSLGIFTGGKNTEAFF